This T cell receptor beta chain was identified in a study of T-cell reconstitution after alpha-beta-depleted transplantation in children. The V gene lost 2 bases and the J gene lost 4 bases, with 13 bases spanning the gap. CDR3 length equals 14 residues. CDR1 is SGHRS and CDR2 is YFSETQ in the germline V gene. This clonotype showed up just a few times. Its target is not known. Study-wide results and limits: For some patients, TCRbeta diversity was high at day 60 because of recipient T cells and thymic progenitors that survived.

A library of TCRbeta sequences, prepared with unique molecular identifiers, was generated. TCRdb fed the PCR reads into MiXCR, producing one record per CDR3 protein. The table includes roughly 670,000 distinct CDR3 sequences, roughly 13% detected once. This sequence joins TRBV5-1 and TRBJ2-7, with D possibly being TRBD2 (5 bases). The sample in question was PBMCs, obtained before TCRalphabeta/CD19-depleted stem cell transplant. This TCR came from a girl between 2 and 10 years old with congenital amegakaryocytic thrombocytopenia, due to receive a stem cell transplant. The CDR3 nucleotides are TGCGCCAGCAGCTTAGCCTGGGGAGATTACGAGCAGTACTTC. Protein sequence: CASSLAWGDYEQYF.